The subject of this entry is one TCR beta chain. Antigen unknown. At deep level, the assay was performed. DNA at about 190 ng, about 30,000 T cell genomes, went into sorted-subset replicate PCRs. Produced via immunoSEQ multiplex PCR; TCRdb's table is partial and in-frame only. This repertoire shows about 2.5 million clones, 85% to 95% found once; its top ten account for 0.3% to 0.45%. These data originate in a study of shared clonotypes between healthy human individuals. This CDR3 region has 12 residues. Germline V gene data show CDR1 as SGHVS and CDR2 as FNYEAQ. Trimming removed 11 bases at V and 1 base at J, with 11 bases between. General study findings and limits: Naive CD4 clonotypes overlapped across a handful of donors at 4.5% to 5.5%. Limitation of the genetic and exposure-history diversity represented came from the few donors.

This clonotype was obtained from a man aged 18-30 years in good health. Some clones in this sample may be carry-over from other donors' samples. Sequenced sample: naive CD4+ T cells from PBMCs. Subset meaning: CD45RA+ positively selected. The chain has TRBV7-6 and TRBJ1-2; unclear D gene. In DNA, the CDR3 is TGTGCCTCCGCGGGGTTTAACTATGGCTACACCTTC. It specifies CASAGFNYGYTF.